The sequence of this TCR beta chain was determined in a study of shared clonotypes between healthy human individuals. Study-wide results and caveats: Non-shared clonotypes were found to have lower generation probabilities than the clonotypes that were shared by all four of the sorted-subset donors.

Per the authors' pipeline: Junction-only immunoSEQ data arrived without quality scores, meaning filtering differed. Generated by immunoSEQ multiplex PCR, the TCRdb table keeps only in-frame clones and is missing some. V and J calls and clone size are given by that table; D and trimming were obtained from the DNA. The top ten clones hold under 2% of a sample with around 2.1 million clones, around 93% of them seen once. Regarding this clone: The antigen remains undetermined.

Positive CCR7 selection of CD45RO-negative cells yielded the naive CD8 cells, and terminally differentiated effector memory CD45RA+ cells were excluded. Source material: naive CD8+ T cells from PBMCs. This TCR derives from a man younger than 35 in good health. Some clones in this sample may be carry-over from other donors' samples.

The CDR3 reads CASSNGNEQFF. The CDR3 DNA sequence: TGTGCCAGCAGTAACGGGAATGAGCAGTTCTTC. V is TRBV27 and J is TRBJ2-1; D not certain. Looked up from germline, CDR1 is MNHEY and CDR2 is SMNVEV (reference sequence). The CDR3 runs to 11 residues. V gave up 5 bases and J gave up 7 bases, with 6 bases separating them.